This passage covers 29 T cell receptor beta chains from one sample sequenced in a study of identical twins. In TCRdb, the 5' RACE reads were re-called with MiXCR into one record per CDR3 protein. The sample has roughly 770,000 distinct CDR3 sequences; about 18% are singletons. These same data were also listed under a study on T cells expressing NK-cell markers.

The specimen sequenced was PBMCs. These receptors all stem from a woman under 30 in good health.

With regard to this clonotype: An end of the junction does not agree with germline; a read error may underlie this. The V call is TRBV9, the J call TRBJ2-1, with 11 bases identical to TRBD2. CDR1 SGDLS and CDR2 YYNGEE come from the germline V gene. The CDR3 consists of 16 residues. The DNA of the CDR3 is TGTGCCAGCAGCGACTGGGGACTAGCGGCCTATAATGAGCAGTTCTTC. Its protein is CASSDWGLAAYNEQFF.

This rearrangement joins TRBV7-8 to TRBJ2-3, with 10 bases aligning to TRBD2. The CDR3 sequence is 16 residues long. Germline CDR1 and CDR2: SGHVS and FQNEAQ. V was pared by 5 bases and J by 2 bases, with 7 bases of the junction left unmatched. The CDR3 reads CASSRLAGGLTDTQYF. The DNA of the CDR3 is TGTGCCAGCAGCCGATTAGCGGGGGGACTCACAGATACGCAGTATTTT. The full variable domain, its missing parts supplied by reference TRBV7-8 and TRBJ2-3, is GAGVSQSPRYKVAKRGQDVALRCDPISGHVSLFWYQQALGQGPEFLTYFQNEAQLDKSGLPSDRFFAERPEGSVSTLKIQRTQQEDSAVYLCASSRLAGGLTDTQYFGPGTRLTVL.

The chain has TRBV20-1 and TRBJ2-3, with 9 bases matching TRBD2. The length of the CDR3 is 15 residues. The germline gives CDR1 DFQATT, CDR2 SNEGSKA (reference sequence). V trimming: 7 bases; J trimming: 1 base; junction bases outside the gene matches: 9. The CDR3 DNA follows: TGCAGTGTTCCCTCGCGGGGGGGGGGCACAGATACGCAGTATTTT. Its translation: CSVPSRGGGTDTQYF.

This clonotype was counted at least ten times. The chain carries TRBV20-1 and TRBJ2-3; 8 positions match TRBD1. The germline CDR1 and CDR2 sequences are DFQATT and SNEGSKA (reference sequence). The CDR3 length is 17 residues. J lost 1 base, V lost 6 bases, and 15 bases had no gene match. The CDR3 nucleotides read TGCAGTGCGTCCAAGGCAGCAGGGGGCTCCCGCACAGATACGCAGTATTTT. The encoded protein is CSASKAAGGSRTDTQYF.

The chain has TRBV20-1 and TRBJ2-3, with a possible D match to TRBD2 (5 bases). CDR1 DFQATT and CDR2 SNEGSKA come from the germline V gene (reference sequence). V shed 3 bases and J shed 4 bases, with 17 bases lying between them. This CDR3 spans 15 amino acids. The CDR3 sequence is CSARALGSGPDTQYF. CDR3 nucleotide sequence: TGCAGTGCTAGGGCCTTAGGGAGTGGTCCAGATACGCAGTATTTT.

The table lists this clonotype with a few counts. The V call is TRBV7-2, the J call TRBJ2-7, with 8 bases lining up with TRBD2. CDR1 SGHTA and CDR2 FQGNSA come from the germline V gene. The CDR3 contains 17 residues. V was clipped by 5 bases and J by 3 bases; unmatched bases: 15. CDR3 protein: CASSRIPGAGTSYEQYF. The CDR3 bases are TGTGCCAGCAGCCGCATCCCGGGGGCAGGGACTAGCTACGAGCAGTACTTC.

This clonotype has just a few counts. This chain links TRBV20-1 with TRBJ2-7; 7 bases are a match to TRBD1. With V trimmed by 0 bases and J by 4 bases, 6 bases remained unmatched. The CDR3 covers 14 residues. Germline CDR1 reads DFQATT; CDR2 reads SNEGSKA (reference sequence). The CDR3 coding sequence is TGCAGTGCTAGAGATCAGGGACAGATTTACGAGCAGTACTTC. Translating it yields CSARDQGQIYEQYF.

This clonotype was recorded many times. The gene calls are TRBV10-1 and TRBJ1-1; possible D gene TRBD1, 5 bases. CDR1 and CDR2 from the germline V gene are WNHNN and SYGVQD (reference sequence). Trimming took 6 bases from V and 1 from J, leaving 12 bases between them. The CDR3 is 14 amino acids. This CDR3 is CASRAGMGNTEAFF. The DNA of the CDR3 is TGCGCCAGCAGAGCAGGGATGGGGAACACTGAAGCTTTCTTT.

The table lists this clonotype with a few counts. The V call is TRBV20-1, the J call TRBJ2-1; 14 bases are a match to TRBD2. The V segment lost 7 bases and the J segment 7 bases; nucleotides outside the gene matches: 15. Germline V gene lookup returns CDR1 DFQATT and CDR2 SNEGSKA (reference sequence). The CDR3 covers 17 residues. The CDR3 sequence: CSVNQGGLAGGQNEQFF. The CDR3 region has the DNA TGCAGTGTTAATCAGGGAGGACTAGCGGGAGGACAAAATGAGCAGTTCTTC.

There are a few counts of this clonotype. The chain is built from TRBV15 and TRBJ2-7; 9 positions match TRBD1. CDR1 is LNHNV and CDR2 is YYDKDF in the germline V gene (reference sequence). V lost 6 bases and J lost 6; bases outside the gene matches: 6. This CDR3 is built from 13 residues. As DNA, the CDR3 is TGTGCCACCAGGCCGGGACAGGGTGCCGAGCAGTACTTC. As protein: CATRPGQGAEQYF.

This rearrangement joins TRBV20-1 to TRBJ2-7, with 10 bases lining up with TRBD2. The CDR3 spans 14 residues. The V gene's germline CDR1 is DFQATT and CDR2 SNEGSKA (reference sequence). The V gene end was trimmed by 6 bases and the J gene end by 7 bases; junction bases not matched to a gene: 12. The CDR3 sequence is CSAGGLAGVEEQYF. The DNA of the CDR3 is TGCAGTGCGGGGGGGCTAGCGGGAGTAGAGGAGCAGTACTTC.

In nucleotides, the CDR3 is TGTGCCAGCGAGAGGGGTGGCAATGAGCAGTTCTTC. Translating it yields CASERGGNEQFF. The genes are TRBV3-1 and TRBJ2-1; D may be TRBD1 or TRBD2 (5 bases each). There are 12 residues in the CDR3. From germline, CDR1 is LGHDT and CDR2 YNNKEL (reference sequence). Trimming removed 8 bases from V and 6 bases from J, with 11 bases in between.

The chain employs TRBV29-1 and TRBJ2-2, with D tentatively TRBD1 (6 bases). Trimming stripped 4 bases from V and 3 bases from J, with 12 bases between. The CDR3 loop spans 14 amino acids. Germline lookup yields CDR1 SQVTM and CDR2 ANQGSEA. The CDR3 region has the DNA TGCAGCGTTGTCCAGGGGTCGGACACCGGGGAGCTGTTTTTT. Protein product: CSVVQGSDTGELFF.

The sample holds a few counts of this clonotype. This chain joins TRBV5-1 and TRBJ1-1; 7 bases agree with TRBD1. This CDR3 contains 14 residues. The J segment lost 11 bases and the V segment lost 0 bases, leaving 10 bases of the junction unmatched. CDR1 and CDR2 from the germline V gene are SGHRS and YFSETQ. CDR3 DNA sequence: TGCGCCAGCAGCTTGGATGGGACAGTCATTACCGCTTTCTTT. Translating gives CASSLDGTVITAFF.

The V and J genes are TRBV10-3 and TRBJ1-3; D is unclear. Trimming took 10 bases from V and 0 from J, leaving 10 bases between them. CDR1 and CDR2 from the germline V gene are ENHRY and SYGVKD. CDR3 length equals 13 residues. The CDR3 DNA reads TGTGCCACGTTGACGGTCTCTGGAAACACCATATATTTT. Translation gives CATLTVSGNTIYF.

The V call is TRBV20-1, the J call TRBJ2-7; TRBD2 aligns across 8 bases. The CDR3 is 15 amino acids. V dropped 4 bases and J dropped 0; count of bases not matched to a gene: 8. The germline V gene encodes CDR1 DFQATT and CDR2 SNEGSKA (reference sequence). CDR3 sequence reads: CSATLAGSISYEQYF. CDR3 bases: TGCAGTGCTACTTTAGCGGGGTCTATCTCCTACGAGCAGTACTTC.

This clonotype was counted between two and nine times. The chain combines TRBV5-1 with TRBJ2-5, with D possibly called TRBD1 or TRBD2 (6 bases each). Germline V gene data show CDR1 as SGHRS and CDR2 as YFSETQ. This CDR3 has 14 amino acids. With 3 bases removed from V and 4 bases from J, the gap between germline ends came to 13 bases. CDR3 bases: TGCGCCAGCAGCTCTGGGGGGCGAGGAGAGACCCAGTACTTC. Its translation is CASSSGGRGETQYF. Looking up the rest from reference TRBV5-1 and TRBJ2-5 gives the full variable domain: KAGVTQTPRYLIKTRGQQVTLSCSPISGHRSVSWYQQTPGQGLQFLFEYFSETQRNKGNFPGRFSGRQFSNSRSEMNVSTLELGDSALYLCASSSGGRGETQYFGPGTRLLVL.

There are many counts of this clonotype. This chain connects TRBV5-1 to TRBJ2-3, with TRBD2 matching 10 bases. Germline V lookup: CDR1 SGHRS, CDR2 YFSETQ. CDR3 length: 13 amino acids. The ends lost 7 bases at V and 3 bases at J; junction bases unmatched: 2. As DNA, the CDR3 is TGCGCCAGCCAGCGGGAGGGGACAGATACGCAGTATTTT. Encoded protein: CASQREGTDTQYF. Full variable domain (outside the CDR3, taken from reference TRBV5-1 and TRBJ2-3): KAGVTQTPRYLIKTRGQQVTLSCSPISGHRSVSWYQQTPGQGLQFLFEYFSETQRNKGNFPGRFSGRQFSNSRSEMNVSTLELGDSALYLCASQREGTDTQYFGPGTRLTVL.

This clonotype was recorded a few times. This chain joins TRBV7-9 and TRBJ2-1; 9 bases are shared with TRBD2. Germline assignment: CDR1 SEHNR and CDR2 FQNEAQ (reference sequence). The CDR3 length is 13 residues. V was clipped by 5 bases and J by 6 bases; unmatched bases: 2. CDR3 nucleotides: TGTGCCAGCAGCAAGACTAGCGGCAATGAGCAGTTCTTC. Encoded protein: CASSKTSGNEQFF.

This clonotype was counted only a few times. The V gene is TRBV6-5, the J gene TRBJ1-2, with unresolved D. CDR3 length equals 11 residues. Germline lookup yields CDR1 MNHEY and CDR2 SVGAGI. V gave up 5 bases and J gave up 8 bases, with 9 bases separating them. CDR3 DNA sequence: TGTGCCAGCAGTCACATTTGGGGCTACACCTTC. Translating it yields CASSHIWGYTF.

CDR3 sequence reads: CASSFPSGTADYEQYF. DNA of the CDR3: TGTGCCAGCAGTTTCCCCTCCGGGACAGCAGACTACGAGCAGTACTTC. The genes are TRBV6-2 or TRBV6-3 and TRBJ2-7, with 7 bases that match TRBD1. Losses at the gene ends were 4 bases for V and 3 bases for J; bases not matched to a gene: 12. The CDR3 totals 16 residues. Germline V gene sequence: CDR1 MNHEY, CDR2 SVGEGT.

Only a few counts were recorded for this clonotype. This sequence joins TRBV6-1 and TRBJ2-7; 12 nucleotides match TRBD2. Germline CDR1 and CDR2: MNHNS and SASEGT. The CDR3 has 15 amino acids. Trimming removed 6 bases from V and 4 bases from J; junction bases left unmatched: 7. The CDR3: CASSLGLAGRYEQYF. CDR3 nucleotide sequence: TGTGCCAGCAGCCTAGGACTAGCGGGACGGTACGAGCAGTACTTC.

This clonotype was detected only a few times. V is TRBV15 and J is TRBJ2-5; 10 bases match TRBD2. V was pared by 6 bases and J by 4 bases, with 8 bases of the junction left unmatched. The CDR3 covers 15 residues. Germline V gene data show CDR1 as LNHNV and CDR2 as YYDKDF (reference sequence). The CDR3 loop reads CATSGLAGGTETQYF. CDR3 coding DNA: TGTGCCACCAGTGGATTAGCGGGAGGCACAGAGACCCAGTACTTC. The variable domain in full, completed from reference TRBV15 and TRBJ2-5, reads DAMVIQNPRYQVTQFGKPVTLSCSQTLNHNVMYWYQQKSSQAPKLLFHYYDKDFNNEADTPDNFQSRRPNTSFCFLDIRSPGLGDTAMYLCATSGLAGGTETQYFGPGTRLLVL.

This clonotype was observed a handful of times. V usage is TRBV20-1 and J usage is TRBJ2-1; TRBD2 aligns across 9 bases. With 5 bases clipped from V and 6 bases from J, the junction kept 5 bases outside the gene matches. The CDR3 loop spans 13 amino acids. CDR1 is DFQATT and CDR2 is SNEGSKA in the germline V gene (reference sequence). The CDR3 sequence: CSAPGTSINEQFF. CDR3 coding DNA: TGCAGTGCTCCCGGGACTAGCATCAATGAGCAGTTCTTC.

This clonotype appeared a single time. The V call is TRBV20-1, the J call TRBJ2-7, with D hard to call. Looked up from germline, CDR1 is DFQATT and CDR2 is SNEGSKA (reference sequence). Trimming stripped 6 bases from V and 0 bases from J, with 15 bases between. CDR3 length equals 14 residues. CDR3 amino acids: CSAKLHPYSYEQYF. In DNA form, the CDR3 reads TGCAGTGCAAAACTCCACCCTTACTCCTACGAGCAGTACTTC.

The chain couples TRBV11-2 to TRBJ2-5, with 7 positions matching TRBD2. V trimming: 5 bases; J trimming: 5 bases; junction bases outside the gene matches: 8. CDR1 and CDR2 (germline): SGHAT, FQNNGV. This CDR3 is built from 14 residues. In nucleotides, the CDR3 is TGTGCCAGCAGCATACCGGGACTATGGGAGACCCAGTACTTC. Translated, it gives CASSIPGLWETQYF.

The V and J genes are TRBV12-3 or TRBV12-4 and TRBJ2-1, with TRBD2 matching 7 bases. The CDR3 totals 17 residues. The ends lost 2 bases at V and 1 base at J; junction bases unmatched: 8. The CDR3 bases are TGTGCCAGCAGTTTATACGCGGGAGAAGGTTCCTACAATGAGCAGTTCTTC. Amino acids: CASSLYAGEGSYNEQFF.

This clonotype was counted many times. The V and J genes are TRBV12-3 or TRBV12-4 and TRBJ1-4; D unclear. This CDR3 comprises 15 residues. Trimming removed 5 bases at V and 2 bases at J, with 12 bases between. CDR3 residues: CASSRSGATNEKLFF. Written as DNA, the CDR3 is TGTGCCAGCAGTCGCTCGGGAGCGACTAATGAAAAACTGTTTTTT.

This clonotype came up a few times. The V and J genes are TRBV27 and TRBJ2-1, with TRBD2 identical over 14 bases. V gave up 6 bases and J gave up 6 bases; unmatched junction bases: 4. From germline, CDR1 is MNHEY and CDR2 SMNVEV (reference sequence). The CDR3 length is 15 residues. The CDR3 DNA follows: TGTGCCAGCAGCCGGGGGACTAGCGGGAGCAATGAGCAGTTCTTC. As protein: CASSRGTSGSNEQFF.